The clone carrying this TCR beta chain has a count of ten or more. TCRdb reprocessed the RT-PCR reads via MiXCR and lists one record per CDR3 protein. The sample consists of about 700,000 distinct CDR3 sequences, about 14% of them appearing once. The CDR3 has 14 residues. Trimming removed 6 bases at V and 8 bases at J, with 19 bases between. Germline CDR1 and CDR2: MNHNY and SVGAGI (reference sequence). Material for sequencing was memory CD4+ T cells from blood. The V call is TRBV6-6, the J call TRBJ1-1, with D possibly being TRBD1 (6 bases). The origin of this receptor is a female donor in good health, serving as a healthy control. CDR3 residues: CASSPTASTGEAFF. The DNA of the CDR3 is TGTGCCAGCAGCCCCACAGCTTCAACAGGGGAAGCTTTCTTT.